This is a list of T cell receptor beta chains from one sample in a study of technical replicates of blood from several donors. Profiled with immunoSEQ multiplex PCR; TCRdb holds only in-frame clones, not every one. The repertoire holds 60,000 to 70,000 clones, with about 90% as singletons. The sample was PBMCs. The origin of the receptors is a human donor in good health. Some clones in this sample may be carry-over from other donors' samples. Each CDR3 is given with its conserved first and last residue. The order of the fields is D gene, J gene, V gene, clone size, CDR3 DNA, CDR3 protein. The D gene is left open where the match is weak. Not every row has a clone size; where given, it reads once, few, many or a size class.

D: TRBD2; J: TRBJ2-7; V: TRBV7-8; size: -; DNA: TGTGCCAGCAGCCCGCTGACTAGCGGGAGTTCTTACGAGCAGTACTTC; CDR3: CASSPLTSGSSYEQYF
D: TRBD1; J: TRBJ2-2; V: TRBV7-3; size: -; DNA: TGTGCCAGCAGCTTATTCGGGACAGCGAACACCGGGGAGCTGTTTTTT; CDR3: CASSLFGTANTGELFF
D: -; J: TRBJ2-7; V: TRBV29-1; size: -; DNA: TGCAGCGCTGGGGGAGGTAGCTCCTACGAGCAGTACTTC; CDR3: CSAGGGSSYEQYF
D: TRBD1; J: TRBJ1-1; V: TRBV10-3; size: -; DNA: TGTGCCATCAGTGAGTTACAGGGGAGATCTGAAGCTTTCTTT; CDR3: CAISELQGRSEAFF
D: TRBD2; J: TRBJ2-2; V: TRBV15; size: once; DNA: TGTGCCACCAGCAGAGGGCTAGCGGGAGGGAACACCGGGGAGCTGTTTTTT; CDR3: CATSRGLAGGNTGELFF
D: -; J: TRBJ2-7; V: TRBV7-9; size: -; DNA: TGTGCCAGCAGCTCGGGGGACAGCACCTACGAGCAGTACTTC; CDR3: CASSSGDSTYEQYF
D: -; J: TRBJ2-7; V: TRBV2; size: -; DNA: TGTGCCAGCACCCCGGGGGGCGGTTACGAGCAGTACTTC; CDR3: CASTPGGGYEQYF
D: -; J: TRBJ2-3; V: TRBV6-6; size: -; DNA: TGTGCCAGCACCTCCCGGGGGACAGATACGCAGTATTTT; CDR3: CASTSRGTDTQYF
D: TRBD2; J: TRBJ2-5; V: TRBV5-1; size: -; DNA: TGCGCCAGCAGCTTGGGGACTAGCGGGGGAAGGGGAGAGACCCAGTACTTC; CDR3: CASSLGTSGGRGETQYF
D: TRBD2; J: TRBJ2-1; V: TRBV9; size: -; DNA: TGTGCCAGCAGCGTATCTAGCGGAGGTACGGAGCAGTTCTTC; CDR3: CASSVSSGGTEQFF
D: TRBD2; J: TRBJ2-7; V: TRBV2; size: -; DNA: TGTGCCAGCTCGGGACTAGCGGGACATGCCGAGCAGTACTTC; CDR3: CASSGLAGHAEQYF
D: -; J: TRBJ2-5; V: TRBV27; size: -; DNA: TGTGCCAGCAGTTTAATGCCAGGGTTGATCCAAGAGACCCAGTACTTC; CDR3: CASSLMPGLIQETQYF
D: TRBD1; J: TRBJ2-7; V: TRBV5-6; size: -; DNA: TGTGCCAGCAGCTTGGGGTCCGGGACAGGGAATAGCGAGCAGTACTTC; CDR3: CASSLGSGTGNSEQYF
D: TRBD1; J: TRBJ1-5; V: TRBV5-1; size: -; DNA: TGCGCCAGCAGCACCACAGGGGAACCCAATCAGCCCCAGCATTTT; CDR3: CASSTTGEPNQPQHF
D: TRBD2; J: TRBJ2-2; V: TRBV2; size: -; DNA: TGTGCCAGCAGTGTGGGGACTAGCGGAAGTCGAGGGGAGCTGTTTTTT; CDR3: CASSVGTSGSRGELFF
D: TRBD2; J: TRBJ2-7; V: TRBV18; size: once; DNA: TGTGCCAGCTCTACGAGCGGGAGCCCCTACGAGCAGTACTTC; CDR3: CASSTSGSPYEQYF
D: TRBD2; J: TRBJ2-5; V: TRBV5-4; size: -; DNA: TGTGCCAGCAGCTGGGGGACCGGGACTAGCGGGAGGGAGACCCAGTACTTC; CDR3: CASSWGTGTSGRETQYF
D: -; J: TRBJ2-7; V: TRBV14; size: -; DNA: TGTGCCAGCAGCCCGCTTGAGAGCAGGGTCCCCGAGCAGTACTTC; CDR3: CASSPLESRVPEQYF
D: TRBD2; J: TRBJ2-7; V: TRBV5-4; size: -; DNA: TGTGCCAGCAGCCCGGGGACTAGCGGGAGGTACGAGCAGTACTTC; CDR3: CASSPGTSGRYEQYF
D: -; J: TRBJ2-7; V: TRBV9; size: once; DNA: TGTGCCAGCAGCGTAGAGCCGTCCTACGAGCAGTACTTC; CDR3: CASSVEPSYEQYF
D: -; J: TRBJ1-1; V: TRBV5-4; size: -; DNA: TGTGCCAGCAGAACGCCGGGAGCTGGAAACACTGAAGCTTTCTTT; CDR3: CASRTPGAGNTEAFF
D: TRBD1; J: TRBJ1-2; V: TRBV14; size: -; DNA: TGTGCCAGCAGCCAATTTACAGGGGGCGGTGGCTACACCTTC; CDR3: CASSQFTGGGGYTF
D: TRBD2; J: TRBJ2-2; V: TRBV2; size: -; DNA: TGTGCCAGCAGTGAGAAGCGGGGTAATCCCGGGGAGCTGTTTTTT; CDR3: CASSEKRGNPGELFF
D: -; J: TRBJ2-1; V: TRBV30; size: -; DNA: TGTGCCTGGAAGGGAGAAGAGCAGTTCTTC; CDR3: CAWKGEEQFF
D: -; J: TRBJ1-1; V: TRBV2; size: -; DNA: TGTGCCAGCAGGGCCGCGGGGGGGGGCCTAGGGGCTGAAGCTTTCTTT; CDR3: CASRAAGGGLGAEAFF
D: -; J: TRBJ1-1; V: TRBV4-2; size: few; DNA: TGTGCCAGCAGCCAAGATTGGTTGACAGCGGGGTCGGGCACTGAAGCTTTCTTT; CDR3: CASSQDWLTAGSGTEAFF
D: TRBD2; J: TRBJ2-7; V: TRBV29-1; size: -; DNA: TGCAGCGTCCTCCCGGGGGGGAAGTCGGACGAGCAGTACTTC; CDR3: CSVLPGGKSDEQYF
D: -; J: TRBJ1-2; V: TRBV29-1; size: -; DNA: TGCAGCGTTGAAGATCAGGGGCCGCGATATGGCTACACCTTC; CDR3: CSVEDQGPRYGYTF
D: -; J: TRBJ1-5; V: TRBV2; size: -; DNA: TGTGCCAGCAGTTGGACAGTTGGCAATCAGCCCCAGCATTTT; CDR3: CASSWTVGNQPQHF
D: -; J: TRBJ2-3; V: TRBV7-2; size: -; DNA: TGTGCCAGCAGCTCCCCGGGGACTTCGCCAGATACGCAGTATTTT; CDR3: CASSSPGTSPDTQYF
D: TRBD1; J: TRBJ1-3; V: TRBV7-9; size: -; DNA: TGTGCCAGCAGCTTTACAGGGGGTTCTGGAAACACCATATATTTT; CDR3: CASSFTGGSGNTIYF
D: -; J: TRBJ1-2; V: TRBV7-9; size: -; DNA: TGTGCCAGCAGCTCCGCGGGAGATGGCTACACCTTC; CDR3: CASSSAGDGYTF
D: -; J: TRBJ2-5; V: TRBV29-1; size: -; DNA: TGCAGCGTTGAGGCGGGTACAGAGACCCAGTACTTC; CDR3: CSVEAGTETQYF
D: -; J: TRBJ2-3; V: TRBV6-6; size: once; DNA: TGTGCCAGCAGTTTTGACTATACCACAGATACGCAGTATTTT; CDR3: CASSFDYTTDTQYF
D: -; J: TRBJ2-5; V: TRBV5-5; size: -; DNA: TGTGCCAGCAGCTTGAACTATTACGGTGGAGAGACCCAGTACTTC; CDR3: CASSLNYYGGETQYF
D: -; J: TRBJ2-1; V: TRBV19; size: -; DNA: TGTGCCAGTATGGGGCAGGGGTCCTACAATGAGCAGTTCTTC; CDR3: CASMGQGSYNEQFF
D: -; J: TRBJ1-6; V: TRBV11-2; size: -; DNA: TGTGCCAGCAGCTTTTTCGGAGGGAACAATAATTCACCCCTCCACTTT; CDR3: CASSFFGGNNNSPLHF
D: TRBD1; J: TRBJ1-6; V: TRBV7-2; size: -; DNA: TGTGCCAGCAGCTACTTGGGGGGACAGGGGAATTCACCCCTCCACTTT; CDR3: CASSYLGGQGNSPLHF
D: -; J: TRBJ2-1; V: TRBV30; size: -; DNA: TGTGCCTGGAGGAGGCCGAACTACAATGAGCAGTTCTTC; CDR3: CAWRRPNYNEQFF
D: -; J: TRBJ2-7; V: TRBV27; size: -; DNA: TGTGCCAGCAGTTTACAGTTTCCATTCGAACAGGGCAGCTCCTACGAGCAGTACTTC; CDR3: CASSLQFPFEQGSSYEQYF
D: -; J: TRBJ2-1; V: TRBV7-8; size: once; DNA: TGTGCCAGCAGTTCCCGGGGAGGGGGGGGATTCTCCTACAATGAGCAGTTCTTC; CDR3: CASSSRGGGGFSYNEQFF
D: TRBD1; J: TRBJ1-2; V: TRBV7-2; size: -; DNA: TGTGCCAGCAACCGGAGGGACAGCTATGGCTACACCTTC; CDR3: CASNRRDSYGYTF
D: -; J: TRBJ2-5; V: TRBV9; size: -; DNA: TGTGCCAGCAGCGTAGGCGCTCGCCCTCAAGAGACCCAGTACTTC; CDR3: CASSVGARPQETQYF
D: -; J: TRBJ2-7; V: TRBV5-1; size: -; DNA: TGCGCCAGCAGCTTGGCATCCGTTACGGGAACCTACGAGCAGTACTTC; CDR3: CASSLASVTGTYEQYF
D: -; J: TRBJ1-1; V: TRBV7-2; size: -; DNA: TGTGCCAGCAGCAACCGACACACAAACACTGAAGCTTTCTTT; CDR3: CASSNRHTNTEAFF
D: TRBD2; J: TRBJ2-5; V: TRBV19; size: -; DNA: TGTGCCAGTAGTCTCGAGCGGGGGGGAGGGACCCAGTACTTC; CDR3: CASSLERGGGTQYF
D: TRBD1; J: TRBJ2-7; V: TRBV2; size: -; DNA: TGTGCCAGCAGCTTGGGACAGACGATTTACGAGCAGTACTTC; CDR3: CASSLGQTIYEQYF
D: -; J: TRBJ1-4; V: TRBV28; size: -; DNA: TGTGCCAGCTTCCGAGCGGGTGCAACTAATGAAAAACTGTTTTTT; CDR3: CASFRAGATNEKLFF
D: -; J: TRBJ1-5; V: TRBV6-6; size: -; DNA: TGTGCCAGCAGCCCGCGTGAGGGCAATCAGCCCCAGCATTTT; CDR3: CASSPREGNQPQHF
D: -; J: TRBJ1-6; V: TRBV5-4; size: once; DNA: TGTGCCAGCAGCGCGGGTGTGACCTATAATTCACCCCTCCACTTT; CDR3: CASSAGVTYNSPLHF
D: -; J: TRBJ2-3; V: TRBV6-1; size: -; DNA: TGTGCCAGCAGTGACACAACGGGGGGCCGGTTAGATACGCAGTATTTT; CDR3: CASSDTTGGRLDTQYF
D: -; J: TRBJ2-7; V: TRBV7-8; size: -; DNA: TGTGCCAGCAGTGTAGCCCTCAACGAGCAGTACTTC; CDR3: CASSVALNEQYF
D: -; J: TRBJ2-2; V: TRBV5-4; size: -; DNA: TGTGCCAGCAGCTTGGCTGGGGGGATCGCCGGGGAGCTGTTTTTT; CDR3: CASSLAGGIAGELFF
D: -; J: TRBJ2-7; V: TRBV5-1; size: -; DNA: TGCGCCAGCAGCTTAACAGGGCTCCTACGAGAGCAGTACTTC; CDR3: CASSLTGLLREQYF